Given below is one T cell receptor beta chain in context. Its antigen remains unknown. The record originates from a study of regulatory T cells in long-lasting Graves disease. Study in general: The study enrolled newly diagnosed Graves' patients on antithyroid drugs under 3 months. Broader study findings: Accuracy was perhaps lowered by the small sample size.

The time point here: newly diagnosed GD, antithyroid drugs for less than 3 months. Following extraction of RNA from PBMCs, that RNA was used to make the TCR library. The CDR3 is 14 residues long. The germline V and J ends were trimmed by 7 bases and 4 bases, with 14 bases remaining between them. The V gene's germline CDR1 is MNHEY and CDR2 SVGEGT. In building TCR beta libraries, iRepertoire HTBI primers were used together with Arm-PCR of CDR3 regions. Original methodology: Throughout the samples, researchers identified some 57 TRBV and approximately 15 TRBJ segments. TCRdb used MiXCR to reprocess the multiplex PCR reads, holding one entry per CDR3 protein. These V and J calls derive from TCRdb rather than the authors' analysis. The table includes more than 300,000 distinct CDR3 sequences, 10% to 15% detected once. These data were also filed under a second study, of T cells in Graves' hyperthyroidism and ophthalmopathy.

The chain carries TRBV6-2 or TRBV6-3 and TRBJ2-1; D perhaps matches TRBD1 (6 bases). The sequence was collected from a woman aged 18 to 35 with Graves disease. Specimen: peripheral blood mononuclear cells (PBMCs), collected at new diagnosis, from a patient treated with antithyroid drugs. The CDR3 sequence: CASNLRQEYNEQFF. The CDR3 nucleotides are TGTGCCAGCAATCTGAGACAGGAATACAATGAGCAGTTCTTC.